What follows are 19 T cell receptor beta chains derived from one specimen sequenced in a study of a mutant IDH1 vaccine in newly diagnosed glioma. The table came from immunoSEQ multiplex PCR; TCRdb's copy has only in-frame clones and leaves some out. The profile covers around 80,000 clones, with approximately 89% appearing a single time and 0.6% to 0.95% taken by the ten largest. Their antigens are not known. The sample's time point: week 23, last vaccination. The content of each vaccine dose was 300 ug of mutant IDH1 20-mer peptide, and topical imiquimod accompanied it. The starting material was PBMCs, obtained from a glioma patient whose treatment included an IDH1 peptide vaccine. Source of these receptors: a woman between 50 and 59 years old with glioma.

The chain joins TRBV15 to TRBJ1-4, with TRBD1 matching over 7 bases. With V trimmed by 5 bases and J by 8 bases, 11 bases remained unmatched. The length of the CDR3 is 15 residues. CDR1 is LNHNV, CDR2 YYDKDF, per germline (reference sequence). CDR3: CATSRQGSTYEKLFF. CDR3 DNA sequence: TGTGCCACCAGCCGACAGGGTTCCACGTACGAAAAACTGTTTTTT.

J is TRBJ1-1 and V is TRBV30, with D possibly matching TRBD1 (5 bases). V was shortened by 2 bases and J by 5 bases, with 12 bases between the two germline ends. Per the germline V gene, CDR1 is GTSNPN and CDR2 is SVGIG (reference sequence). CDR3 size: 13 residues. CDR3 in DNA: TGTGCCTGGAGTTCAGGGTTGAGGACTGAAGCTTTCTTT. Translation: CAWSSGLRTEAFF.

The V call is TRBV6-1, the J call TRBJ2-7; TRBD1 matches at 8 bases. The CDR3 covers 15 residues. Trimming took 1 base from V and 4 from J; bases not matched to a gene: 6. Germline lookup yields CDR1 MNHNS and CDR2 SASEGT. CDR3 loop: CASSEVMTGVYEQYF. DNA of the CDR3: TGTGCCAGCAGTGAAGTTATGACAGGGGTTTACGAGCAGTACTTC.

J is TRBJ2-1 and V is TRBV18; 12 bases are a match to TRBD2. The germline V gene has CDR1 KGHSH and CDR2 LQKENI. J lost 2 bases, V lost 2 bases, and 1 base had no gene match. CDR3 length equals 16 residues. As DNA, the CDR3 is TGTGCCAGCTCACCAACTAGCGGGGGGACCTACAATGAGCAGTTCTTC. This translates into CASSPTSGGTYNEQFF.

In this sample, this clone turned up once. This CDR3 is CASRGAGTRHWNEQFF. CDR3 DNA: TGTGCCAGCAGGGGAGCCGGGACTAGGCATTGGAATGAGCAGTTCTTC. This sequence joins TRBV27 and TRBJ2-1; 8 nucleotides line up with TRBD2. Germline V gene lookup returns CDR1 MNHEY and CDR2 SMNVEV (reference sequence). The ends lost 6 bases at V and 7 bases at J; junction bases unmatched: 14. The CDR3 sequence is 16 residues long.

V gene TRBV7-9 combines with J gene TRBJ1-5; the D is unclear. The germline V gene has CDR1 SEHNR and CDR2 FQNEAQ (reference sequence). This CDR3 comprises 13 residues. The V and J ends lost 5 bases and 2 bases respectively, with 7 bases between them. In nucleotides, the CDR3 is TGTGCCAGCAGCCCTAGTGGCAATCAGCCCCAGCATTTT. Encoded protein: CASSPSGNQPQHF.

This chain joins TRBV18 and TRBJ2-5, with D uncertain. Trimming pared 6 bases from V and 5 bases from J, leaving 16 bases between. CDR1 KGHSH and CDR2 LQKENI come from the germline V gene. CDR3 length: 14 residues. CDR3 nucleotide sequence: TGTGCCAGCTCGAACAACTCCTGGAAGGAGACCCAGTACTTC. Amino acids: CASSNNSWKETQYF.

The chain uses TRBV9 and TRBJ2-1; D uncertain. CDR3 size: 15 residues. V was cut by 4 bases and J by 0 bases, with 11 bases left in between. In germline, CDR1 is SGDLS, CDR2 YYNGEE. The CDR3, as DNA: TGTGCCAGCAGCATGGACGGTAGCTCCTACAATGAGCAGTTCTTC. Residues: CASSMDGSSYNEQFF.

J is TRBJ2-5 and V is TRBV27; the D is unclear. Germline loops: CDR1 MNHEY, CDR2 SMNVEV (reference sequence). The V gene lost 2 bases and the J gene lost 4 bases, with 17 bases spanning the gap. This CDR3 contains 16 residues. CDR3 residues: CASSLPPFVSGETQYF. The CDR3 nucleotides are TGTGCCAGCAGTTTACCCCCATTCGTATCGGGAGAGACCCAGTACTTC.

Written as DNA, the CDR3 is TGCGCCAGCAGCCCATCTGGAAACACCATATATTTT. Translated, it gives CASSPSGNTIYF. The J gene is TRBJ1-3, the V gene TRBV5-1; no firm D call. CDR1 and CDR2 (germline): SGHRS, YFSETQ. CDR3 length equals 12 residues. V was trimmed by 4 bases and J by 1 base, leaving 3 bases between them.

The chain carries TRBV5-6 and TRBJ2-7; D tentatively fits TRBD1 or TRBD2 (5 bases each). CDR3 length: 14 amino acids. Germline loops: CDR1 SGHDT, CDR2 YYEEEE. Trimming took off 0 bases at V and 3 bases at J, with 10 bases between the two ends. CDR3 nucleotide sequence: TGTGCCAGCAGCTTGGTGGGGGTTCGCTACGAGCAGTACTTC. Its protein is CASSLVGVRYEQYF.

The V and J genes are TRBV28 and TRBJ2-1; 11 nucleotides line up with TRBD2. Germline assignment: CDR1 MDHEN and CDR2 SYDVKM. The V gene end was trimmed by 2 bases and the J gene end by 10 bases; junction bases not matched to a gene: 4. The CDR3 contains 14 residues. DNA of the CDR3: TGTGCCAGCAGTTTAGTACTAGCGGGAGTGGAGCAGTTCTTC. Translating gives CASSLVLAGVEQFF.

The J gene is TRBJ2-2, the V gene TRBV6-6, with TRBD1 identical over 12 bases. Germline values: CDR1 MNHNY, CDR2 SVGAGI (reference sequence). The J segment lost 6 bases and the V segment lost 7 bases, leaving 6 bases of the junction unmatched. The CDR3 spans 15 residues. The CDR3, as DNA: TGTGCCAGCACCCCGGGACAGGGGGCTTCCGGGGAGCTGTTTTTT. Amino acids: CASTPGQGASGELFF.

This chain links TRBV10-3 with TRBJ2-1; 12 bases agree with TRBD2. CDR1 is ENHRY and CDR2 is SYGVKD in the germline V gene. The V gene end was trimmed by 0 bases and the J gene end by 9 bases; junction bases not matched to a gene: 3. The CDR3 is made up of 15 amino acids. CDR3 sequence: CAISESTSGGTEQFF. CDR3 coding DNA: TGTGCCATCAGTGAGTCGACTAGCGGGGGTACTGAGCAGTTCTTC.

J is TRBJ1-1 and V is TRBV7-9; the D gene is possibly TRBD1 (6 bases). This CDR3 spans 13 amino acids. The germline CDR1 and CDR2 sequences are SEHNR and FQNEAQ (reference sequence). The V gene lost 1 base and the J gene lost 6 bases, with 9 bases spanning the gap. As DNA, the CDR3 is TGTGCCAGCAGCTTAGACCGGGGGCCTGAAGCTTTCTTT. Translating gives CASSLDRGPEAFF.

The CDR3: CASSYVRTDYGYTF. CDR3 coding DNA: TGTGCCAGCAGTTACGTTCGGACTGACTATGGCTACACCTTC. The chain uses TRBV6-5 and TRBJ1-2; D call uncertain. CDR1 and CDR2 from the germline V gene are MNHEY and SVGAGI. The V end was cut by 2 bases, the J end by 3 bases, with 10 bases between. The CDR3 is 14 residues long.

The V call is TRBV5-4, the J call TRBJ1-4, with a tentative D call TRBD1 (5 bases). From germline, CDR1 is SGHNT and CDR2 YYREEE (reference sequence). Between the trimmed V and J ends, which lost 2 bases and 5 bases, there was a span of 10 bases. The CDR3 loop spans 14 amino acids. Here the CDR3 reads CASSFRGGNEKLFF. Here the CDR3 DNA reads TGTGCCAGCAGCTTTCGGGGGGGGAATGAAAAACTGTTTTTT. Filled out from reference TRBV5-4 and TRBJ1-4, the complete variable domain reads ETGVTQSPTHLIKTRGQQVTLRCSSQSGHNTVSWYQQALGQGPQFIFQYYREEENGRGNFPPRFSGLQFPNYSSELNVNALELDDSALYLCASSFRGGNEKLFFGSGTQLSVL.

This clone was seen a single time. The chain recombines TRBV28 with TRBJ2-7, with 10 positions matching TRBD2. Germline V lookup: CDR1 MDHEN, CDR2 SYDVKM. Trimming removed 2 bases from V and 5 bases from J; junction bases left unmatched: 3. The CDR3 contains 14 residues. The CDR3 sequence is CASSLLLAGHEQYF. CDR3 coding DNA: TGTGCCAGCAGTTTACTACTAGCGGGACACGAGCAGTACTTC.

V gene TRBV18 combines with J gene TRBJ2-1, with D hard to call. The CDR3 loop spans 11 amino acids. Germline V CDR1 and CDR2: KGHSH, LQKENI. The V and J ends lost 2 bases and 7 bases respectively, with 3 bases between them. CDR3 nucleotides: TGTGCCAGCTCACCATGGAATGAGCAGTTCTTC. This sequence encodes CASSPWNEQFF.